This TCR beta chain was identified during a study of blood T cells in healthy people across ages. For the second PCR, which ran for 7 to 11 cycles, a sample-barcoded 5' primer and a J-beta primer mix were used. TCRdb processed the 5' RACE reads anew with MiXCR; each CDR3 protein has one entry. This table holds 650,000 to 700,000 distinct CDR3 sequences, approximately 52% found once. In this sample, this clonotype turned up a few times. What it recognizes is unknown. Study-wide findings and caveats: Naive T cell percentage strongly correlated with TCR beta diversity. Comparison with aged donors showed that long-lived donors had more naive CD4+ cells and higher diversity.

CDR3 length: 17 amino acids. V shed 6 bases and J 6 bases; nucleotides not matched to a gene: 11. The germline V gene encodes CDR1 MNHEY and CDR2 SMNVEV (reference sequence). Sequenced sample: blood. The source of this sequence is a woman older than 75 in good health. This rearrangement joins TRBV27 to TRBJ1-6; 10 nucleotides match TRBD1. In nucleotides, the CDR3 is TGTGCCAGCAGGGGCTTATTGACAGGGGGCGGTAATTCACCCCTCCACTTT. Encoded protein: CASRGLLTGGGNSPLHF.